This is a list of T cell receptor beta chains from one sample in a study of a mutant IDH1 vaccine in newly diagnosed glioma. Sequencing used immunoSEQ multiplex PCR; TCRdb keeps in-frame clones, though not all of them. The sample records 110,000 or so clones, 85% to 90% being singletons. Antigen specificity for these receptors is unknown. The sample here was PBMCs, taken from a glioma patient whose treatment included an IDH1 peptide vaccine. Receptors were obtained from a woman aged 50 to 60 with glioma. The conserved cysteine and the conserved F or W are not part of the CDR3 here. The D gene is left open where the match is weak.

j_call d_call v_call cdr3_aa
TRBJ1-4 TRBD1 TRBV11-2 ASSLAYPRGLGEKLF
TRBJ2-7 TRBD1 TRBV19 ASSRAPRDRGREQY
TRBJ1-1 TRBD1 TRBV28 ATHRGGRYTEAF
TRBJ2-7 - TRBV28 ASSLYGRDGYEQY
TRBJ1-6 - TRBV28 ASSLTTHDLSSYNSPLH
TRBJ2-5 - TRBV5-1 ASSSTTVQETQY
TRBJ1-5 - TRBV28 ASSASSLLNQPQH
TRBJ1-6 - TRBV7-8 ASSPYRVLYNSPLH
TRBJ1-2 - TRBV7-9 ASSLANYGYT
TRBJ2-7 - TRBV2 ASSDSEGQSGYEQY
TRBJ1-1 TRBD1 TRBV5-1 ASSGQGKLMNTEAF
TRBJ2-5 TRBD1 TRBV6-6 ASSYGTGVSGETQY
TRBJ2-1 TRBD2 TRBV11-2 ASSSIAGGLNEQF
TRBJ2-7 - TRBV2 ASSAGRGAYEQY
TRBJ2-6 - TRBV5-1 ASHDPGANVLT
TRBJ1-1 - TRBV5-1 ASSWFGREAF
TRBJ2-4 - TRBV28 ASTPGGAVNIQY
TRBJ2-1 TRBD2 TRBV29-1 SVGGSSGRIYEQF